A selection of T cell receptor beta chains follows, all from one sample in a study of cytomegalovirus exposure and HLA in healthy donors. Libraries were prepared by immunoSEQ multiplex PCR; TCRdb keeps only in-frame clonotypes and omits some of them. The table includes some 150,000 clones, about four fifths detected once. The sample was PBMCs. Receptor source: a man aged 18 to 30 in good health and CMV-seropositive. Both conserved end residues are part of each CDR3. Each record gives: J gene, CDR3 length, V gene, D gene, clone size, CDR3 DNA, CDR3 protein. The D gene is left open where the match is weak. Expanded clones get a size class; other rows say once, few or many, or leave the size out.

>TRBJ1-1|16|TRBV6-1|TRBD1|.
TGTGCCAGCAGTGAGGGACAGACCTACATGAACACTGAAGCTTTCTTT
CASSEGQTYMNTEAFF
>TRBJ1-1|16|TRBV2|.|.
TGTGCCAGCAGTGACGGGGTGGGAGCGATGAACACTGAAGCTTTCTTT
CASSDGVGAMNTEAFF
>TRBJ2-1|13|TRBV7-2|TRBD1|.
TGTGCCAGCAGCCGACAGGGGGGTAATGAGCAGTTCTTC
CASSRQGGNEQFF
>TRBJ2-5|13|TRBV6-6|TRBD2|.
TGTGCCAGTCTTTCGGGGGGGACAGAGACCCAGTACTTC
CASLSGGTETQYF
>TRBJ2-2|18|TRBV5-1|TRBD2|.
TGCGCCAGCAGCTTGGTATGGCTAGCGGGAGCGAACACCGGGGAGCTGTTTTTT
CASSLVWLAGANTGELFF
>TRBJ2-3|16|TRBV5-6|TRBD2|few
TGTGCCAGCAGCCCGGCGGGACTACGGGCAACAGATACGCAGTATTTT
CASSPAGLRATDTQYF
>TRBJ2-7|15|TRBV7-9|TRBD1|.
TGTGCCAGCAGCCATCTGGGACAGTCCGCGTTCGAGCAGTACTTC
CASSHLGQSAFEQYF
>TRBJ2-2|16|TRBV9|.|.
TGTGCCAGCAGCTCTCGGGACCACAGGGTTGGCGGGGAGCTGTTTTTT
CASSSRDHRVGGELFF
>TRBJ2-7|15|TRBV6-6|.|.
TGTGCCAGCACCCTCGGTCGGGGAACGAACTACGAGCAGTACTTC
CASTLGRGTNYEQYF
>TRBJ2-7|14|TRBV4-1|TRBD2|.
TGCGCCAGCTCCAAACTAGCGGGAATCTACGAGCAGTACTTC
CASSKLAGIYEQYF
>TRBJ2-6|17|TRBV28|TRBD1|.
TGTGCCAGCAGTTTAGGGGACAGGGGGACTGGGGCCAACGTCCTGACTTTC
CASSLGDRGTGANVLTF
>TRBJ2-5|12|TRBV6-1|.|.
TGTGCCAGCAGTGCCATGAGGGAGACCCAGTACTTC
CASSAMRETQYF
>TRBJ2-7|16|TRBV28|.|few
TGTGCCAGCAGAACCACGTCAGGGAACCCTTTGTACGAGCAGTACTTC
CASRTTSGNPLYEQYF
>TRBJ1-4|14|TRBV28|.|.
TGTGCCAGCAGTCCCGGGGTTGGAGGTGAAAAACTGTTTTTT
CASSPGVGGEKLFF
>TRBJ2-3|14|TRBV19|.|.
TGTGCCAGTACGGGTAGTTGGGGGCCAGATACGCAGTATTTT
CASTGSWGPDTQYF
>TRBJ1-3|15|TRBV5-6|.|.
TGTGCCAGCAGCCAGGCTCCCGGTCCTGGAAACACCATATATTTT
CASSQAPGPGNTIYF
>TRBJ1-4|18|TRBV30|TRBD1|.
TGTGCCTGGCTTCAAGGAGGACAGGGGGCCACCATAAGTGAAAAACTGTTTTTT
CAWLQGGQGATISEKLFF
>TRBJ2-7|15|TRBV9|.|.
TGTGCCAGCAGCGTAGAGGAGGGCGGCTCCTACGAGCAGTACTTC
CASSVEEGGSYEQYF
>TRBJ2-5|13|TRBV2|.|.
TGTGCCAGCAATATTAGGGGGAGAGAGACCCAGTACTTC
CASNIRGRETQYF
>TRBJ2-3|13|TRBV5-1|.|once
TGCGCCAGCAGGGAGACCCGGGACAATGCGCAGTATTTT
CASRETRDNAQYF
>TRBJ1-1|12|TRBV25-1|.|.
TGTGCCAGCAGTGAAAGGGGGACTGAAGCTTTCTTT
CASSERGTEAFF
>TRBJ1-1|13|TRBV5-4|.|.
TGTGCCAGCAGCCCTACCCAGGACACTGAAGCTTTCTTT
CASSPTQDTEAFF
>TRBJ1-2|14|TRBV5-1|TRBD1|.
TGCGCCAGCAGCAAAGGACAGGGGGCCTATGGCTACACCTTC
CASSKGQGAYGYTF
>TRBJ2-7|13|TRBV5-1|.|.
TGCGCCAGCACCGGGCCCCGAGGGTACGAGCAGTACTTC
CASTGPRGYEQYF
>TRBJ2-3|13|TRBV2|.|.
TGTGCCAGCAACGAACGGGTCACAGATACGCAGTATTTT
CASNERVTDTQYF
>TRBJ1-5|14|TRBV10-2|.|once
TGCGCCAGCAGTGACGCTACAGGGTCTCAGCCCCAGCATTTT
CASSDATGSQPQHF
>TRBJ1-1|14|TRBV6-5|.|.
TGTGCCAGCAGTTACTTGGGGGGAACCTACGAAGCTTTCTTT
CASSYLGGTYEAFF
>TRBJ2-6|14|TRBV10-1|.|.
TGCGCCAGCAGTCCGAGTTCTGGGGCCAACGTCCTGACTTTC
CASSPSSGANVLTF
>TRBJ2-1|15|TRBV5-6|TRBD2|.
TGTGCCAGCAGCTTGCCCTTAGCGGGACCCAATGAGCAGTTCTTC
CASSLPLAGPNEQFF
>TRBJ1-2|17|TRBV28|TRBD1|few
TGTGCCAGCAGTTTATTTGGGACAGGGGTCCTTAACTATGGCTACACCTTC
CASSLFGTGVLNYGYTF
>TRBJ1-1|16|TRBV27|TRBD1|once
TGTGCCAGCAGTGGGGACAGGGGACCTAAACCCACTGAAGCTTTCTTT
CASSGDRGPKPTEAFF